Listed below are T cell receptor beta chains from one sample, sequenced in a study of identical twins. TCRdb redid the calling of the 5' RACE reads with MiXCR, one entry per CDR3 protein. Altogether 1.5 million to 2 million distinct CDR3 sequences are present, 25% to 35% being singletons, with the ten largest covering over 0.25%. What was sequenced was cord blood. Source of these receptors: a newborn girl in good health. The CDR3 runs from the conserved cysteine through the conserved F or W. A D gene is named only where the DNA matches it firmly. Clone size is given for some rows only: seen once, a few or many times, or a class if the clone is expanded.

abundance: -
j_gene: TRBJ2-7
v_gene: TRBV5-1
d_gene: TRBD2
CDR3aa: CASSLTTSGARVSYEQYF
CDR3nt: TGCGCCAGCAGCCTCACGACTAGCGGGGCCCGAGTCTCCTACGAGCAGTACTTC

abundance: -
j_gene: TRBJ2-5
v_gene: TRBV4-2
d_gene: TRBD2
CDR3aa: CASSHTPGTTLKTQYF
CDR3nt: TGTGCCAGCAGCCACACTCCCGGGACTACCTTAAAGACCCAGTACTTC

abundance: few
j_gene: TRBJ2-4
v_gene: TRBV6-2/TRBV6-3
d_gene: TRBD2
CDR3aa: CASSYTGLAQYF
CDR3nt: TGTGCCAGCAGTTACACCGGACTAGCTCAGTACTTC

abundance: few
j_gene: TRBJ2-3
v_gene: TRBV6-5
d_gene: -
CDR3aa: CASSSLQGATDTQYF
CDR3nt: TGTGCCAGCAGTTCCCTTCAGGGTGCCACAGATACGCAGTATTTT

abundance: many
j_gene: TRBJ1-4
v_gene: TRBV25-1
d_gene: -
CDR3aa: CASSEYLGRQATNEKLFF
CDR3nt: TGTGCCAGCAGTGAATATCTAGGCCGACAGGCAACTAATGAAAAACTGTTTTTT

abundance: few
j_gene: TRBJ2-7
v_gene: TRBV7-2
d_gene: TRBD1
CDR3aa: CASSIGTVRHEQYF
CDR3nt: TGTGCCAGCAGCATCGGGACAGTCAGGCACGAGCAGTACTTC

abundance: -
j_gene: TRBJ2-3
v_gene: TRBV4-1
d_gene: TRBD2
CDR3aa: CASSRKKGLADTDTQYF
CDR3nt: TGCGCCAGCAGCCGGAAGAAGGGACTAGCGGACACAGATACGCAGTATTTT

abundance: -
j_gene: TRBJ2-7
v_gene: TRBV20-1
d_gene: TRBD2
CDR3aa: CSARVLLAGYEQYF
CDR3nt: TGCAGTGCTAGAGTCTTGTTAGCGGGGTACGAGCAGTACTTC

abundance: -
j_gene: TRBJ2-7
v_gene: TRBV28
d_gene: TRBD1
CDR3aa: CASSSFGTGGYEQYF
CDR3nt: TGTGCCAGCAGCTCATTCGGGACAGGGGGCTACGAGCAGTACTTC

abundance: -
j_gene: TRBJ2-5
v_gene: TRBV6-5
d_gene: -
CDR3aa: CASSFTQAQQETQYF
CDR3nt: TGTGCCAGCAGCTTTACTCAGGCCCAGCAAGAGACCCAGTACTTC

abundance: many
j_gene: TRBJ2-7
v_gene: TRBV29-1
d_gene: TRBD2
CDR3aa: CSVVVAGIYEQYF
CDR3nt: TGCAGCGTTGTGGTAGCGGGTATATACGAGCAGTACTTC

abundance: -
j_gene: TRBJ2-2
v_gene: TRBV12-3/TRBV12-4
d_gene: -
CDR3aa: CASGTLGSGELFF
CDR3nt: TGTGCCAGCGGTACTCTAGGTTCCGGGGAGCTGTTTTTT

abundance: -
j_gene: TRBJ1-6
v_gene: TRBV4-2
d_gene: -
CDR3aa: CASSQDYGGSYNSPLHF
CDR3nt: TGTGCCAGCAGCCAAGATTATGGGGGATCCTATAATTCACCCCTCCACTTT

abundance: -
j_gene: TRBJ1-3
v_gene: TRBV7-9
d_gene: -
CDR3aa: CASSLGRGFTSGNTIYF
CDR3nt: TGTGCCAGCAGCTTGGGGAGGGGATTCACCTCTGGAAACACCATATATTTT

abundance: few
j_gene: TRBJ2-1
v_gene: TRBV6-5
d_gene: -
CDR3aa: CATRDFVGYNEQFF
CDR3nt: TGTGCCACTCGGGACTTCGTCGGCTACAATGAGCAGTTCTTC

abundance: few
j_gene: TRBJ2-5
v_gene: TRBV20-1
d_gene: TRBD2
CDR3aa: CSARGLAGGYNEQYF
CDR3nt: TGCAGTGCTAGGGGACTAGCGGGAGGCTACAATGAGCAGTACTTC

abundance: few
j_gene: TRBJ2-1
v_gene: TRBV11-1
d_gene: TRBD2
CDR3aa: CASSDTARLAVPFF
CDR3nt: TGTGCCAGCAGCGACACCGCCCGACTAGCTGTTCCGTTCTTC

abundance: -
j_gene: TRBJ2-1
v_gene: TRBV24-1
d_gene: TRBD2
CDR3aa: CATSDPELAGGYNEQFF
CDR3nt: TGTGCCACCAGTGACCCAGAACTAGCGGGAGGCTACAATGAGCAGTTCTTC

abundance: -
j_gene: TRBJ2-5
v_gene: TRBV10-3
d_gene: -
CDR3aa: CAISSLEGSKETQYF
CDR3nt: TGTGCCATCAGCAGCCTGGAGGGGTCAAAAGAGACCCAGTACTTC

abundance: -
j_gene: TRBJ2-3
v_gene: TRBV10-3
d_gene: TRBD2
CDR3aa: CAIGGGGATDTQYF
CDR3nt: TGTGCGATCGGGGGCGGGGGGGCCACAGATACGCAGTATTTT

abundance: many
j_gene: TRBJ2-4
v_gene: TRBV12-3/TRBV12-4
d_gene: -
CDR3aa: CASSLLGGKNIQYF
CDR3nt: TGTGCCAGCAGTTTACTGGGTGGGAAAAACATTCAGTACTTC

abundance: many
j_gene: TRBJ2-3
v_gene: TRBV29-1
d_gene: TRBD1
CDR3aa: CSARPGQVTTDTQYF
CDR3nt: TGCAGCGCCCGACCGGGACAGGTCACCACAGATACGCAGTATTTT

abundance: -
j_gene: TRBJ2-3
v_gene: TRBV20-1
d_gene: TRBD2
CDR3aa: CSARWGGREDTQYF
CDR3nt: TGCAGTGCTAGATGGGGGGGACGGGAAGATACGCAGTATTTT

abundance: many
j_gene: TRBJ2-3
v_gene: TRBV29-1
d_gene: TRBD2
CDR3aa: CSVATSGGWTDTQYF
CDR3nt: TGCAGCGTCGCAACTAGCGGGGGGTGGACAGATACGCAGTATTTT

abundance: few
j_gene: TRBJ2-3
v_gene: TRBV25-1
d_gene: -
CDR3aa: CASSERYRENTQYF
CDR3nt: TGTGCCAGCAGTGAACGATACAGGGAAAATACGCAGTATTTT

abundance: -
j_gene: TRBJ2-6
v_gene: TRBV15
d_gene: -
CDR3aa: CATSRDRHSGANVLTF
CDR3nt: TGTGCCACCAGCAGAGATAGACACTCTGGGGCCAACGTCCTGACTTTC

abundance: many
j_gene: TRBJ2-1
v_gene: TRBV12-3/TRBV12-4
d_gene: TRBD2
CDR3aa: CASSLLAGNEQFF
CDR3nt: TGTGCCAGCAGTTTACTAGCGGGCAATGAGCAGTTCTTC

abundance: -
j_gene: TRBJ1-1
v_gene: TRBV19
d_gene: TRBD1
CDR3aa: CASSIRQGTEAFF
CDR3nt: TGTGCCAGTAGTATAAGACAGGGCACTGAAGCTTTCTTT

abundance: -
j_gene: TRBJ2-1
v_gene: TRBV25-1
d_gene: TRBD2
CDR3aa: CASSVAGIDNEQFF
CDR3nt: TGTGCCAGCAGTGTAGCGGGTATTGACAATGAGCAGTTCTTC

abundance: few
j_gene: TRBJ2-3
v_gene: TRBV20-1
d_gene: TRBD2
CDR3aa: CSARYLAGGSFTDTQYF
CDR3nt: TGCAGTGCCCGGTACCTAGCGGGGGGTTCATTCACAGATACGCAGTATTTT

abundance: -
j_gene: TRBJ2-1
v_gene: TRBV20-1
d_gene: TRBD2
CDR3aa: CSARALAGDLGEQFF
CDR3nt: TGCAGTGCTAGAGCGCTAGCGGGAGACCTAGGTGAGCAGTTCTTC

abundance: -
j_gene: TRBJ2-1
v_gene: TRBV27
d_gene: TRBD1
CDR3aa: CARTRDRGRNEQFF
CDR3nt: TGTGCCAGGACCCGGGACAGGGGTAGGAATGAGCAGTTCTTC

abundance: -
j_gene: TRBJ1-1
v_gene: TRBV27
d_gene: -
CDR3aa: CASSLSLRGRRGEAFF
CDR3nt: TGTGCCAGCAGTTTATCCCTAAGGGGGAGGCGGGGCGAAGCTTTCTTT

abundance: -
j_gene: TRBJ1-5
v_gene: TRBV27
d_gene: TRBD1
CDR3aa: CASSPGQDSNQPQHF
CDR3nt: TGTGCCAGCAGTCCCGGACAGGATAGCAATCAGCCCCAGCATTTT

abundance: -
j_gene: TRBJ2-3
v_gene: TRBV9
d_gene: TRBD2
CDR3aa: CASSVGGGRPTDTQYF
CDR3nt: TGTGCCAGCAGCGTAGGGGGCGGGAGACCCACAGATACGCAGTATTTT

abundance: -
j_gene: TRBJ1-3
v_gene: TRBV7-9
d_gene: TRBD1
CDR3aa: CASSLNRGNGNTIYF
CDR3nt: TGTGCCAGCAGCTTAAACAGGGGGAATGGAAACACCATATATTTT

abundance: -
j_gene: TRBJ2-1
v_gene: TRBV5-1
d_gene: TRBD2
CDR3aa: CAGSLARTSGYNEQFF
CDR3nt: TGCGCCGGCAGCTTGGCGCGGACTAGCGGTTACAATGAGCAGTTCTTC

abundance: -
j_gene: TRBJ1-4
v_gene: TRBV7-2
d_gene: -
CDR3aa: CGSSLEPNEKLFF
CDR3nt: TGTGGCAGCAGCTTAGAGCCTAATGAAAAACTGTTTTTT

abundance: few
j_gene: TRBJ2-5
v_gene: TRBV12-3/TRBV12-4
d_gene: -
CDR3aa: CASTPWPRGETQYF
CDR3nt: TGTGCCAGCACCCCTTGGCCTCGGGGAGAGACCCAGTACTTC

abundance: -
j_gene: TRBJ2-1
v_gene: TRBV27
d_gene: TRBD1
CDR3aa: CASSLWDRGPSNERFF
CDR3nt: TGTGCCAGCAGTTTGTGGGACAGGGGGCCATCCAATGAGCGGTTCTTC

abundance: -
j_gene: TRBJ2-1
v_gene: TRBV9
d_gene: TRBD2
CDR3aa: CASSAAGTSVYEQFF
CDR3nt: TGTGCCAGCAGCGCGGCCGGGACTAGCGTCTATGAGCAGTTCTTC

abundance: few
j_gene: TRBJ2-7
v_gene: TRBV21-1
d_gene: -
CDR3aa: CASSKARGRNSYEQYF
CDR3nt: TGTGCCAGCAGCAAAGCCCGGGGTCGAAACTCCTACGAGCAGTACTTC